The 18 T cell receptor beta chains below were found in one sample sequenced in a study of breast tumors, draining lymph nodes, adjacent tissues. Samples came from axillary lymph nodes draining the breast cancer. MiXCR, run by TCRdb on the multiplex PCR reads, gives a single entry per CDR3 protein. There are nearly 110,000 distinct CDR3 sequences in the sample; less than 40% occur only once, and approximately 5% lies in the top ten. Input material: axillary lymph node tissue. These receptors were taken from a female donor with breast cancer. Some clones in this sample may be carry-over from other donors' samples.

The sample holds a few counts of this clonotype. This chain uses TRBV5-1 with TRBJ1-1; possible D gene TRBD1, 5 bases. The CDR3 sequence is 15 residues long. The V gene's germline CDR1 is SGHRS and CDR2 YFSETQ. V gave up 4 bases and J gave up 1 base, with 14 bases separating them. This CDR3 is CASSGLQASNTEAFF. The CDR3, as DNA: TGCGCCAGCAGCGGATTACAGGCTTCGAACACTGAAGCTTTCTTT.

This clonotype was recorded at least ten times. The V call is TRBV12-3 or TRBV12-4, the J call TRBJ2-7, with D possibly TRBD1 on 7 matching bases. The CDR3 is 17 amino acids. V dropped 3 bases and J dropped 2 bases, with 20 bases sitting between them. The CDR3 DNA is TGTGCCAGCAGTTTTACAGGGGTTATGCGGGATCCCTACGAGCAGTACTTC. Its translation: CASSFTGVMRDPYEQYF.

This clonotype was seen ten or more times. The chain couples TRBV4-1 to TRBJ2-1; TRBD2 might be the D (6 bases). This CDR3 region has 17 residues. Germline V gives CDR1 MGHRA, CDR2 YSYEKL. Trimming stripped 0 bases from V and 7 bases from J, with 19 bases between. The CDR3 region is CASSQEQTSPMGNEQFF. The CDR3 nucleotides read TGCGCCAGCAGCCAAGAACAGACTAGTCCAATGGGTAATGAGCAGTTCTTC.

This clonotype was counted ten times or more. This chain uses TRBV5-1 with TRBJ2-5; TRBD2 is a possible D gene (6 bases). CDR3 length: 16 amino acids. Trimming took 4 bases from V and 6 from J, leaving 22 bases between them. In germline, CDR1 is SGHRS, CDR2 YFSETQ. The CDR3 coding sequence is TGCGCCAGCAGCCCTCAAGCAGGCGGGGAGGTAAAGACCCAGTACTTC. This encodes CASSPQAGGEVKTQYF.

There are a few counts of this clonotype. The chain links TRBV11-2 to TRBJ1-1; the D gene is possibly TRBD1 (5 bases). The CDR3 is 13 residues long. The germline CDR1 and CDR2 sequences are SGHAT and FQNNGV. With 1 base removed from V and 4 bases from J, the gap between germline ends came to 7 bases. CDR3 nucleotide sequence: TGTGCCAGCAGCTTAGCAGGGACCACTGAAGCTTTCTTT. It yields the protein CASSLAGTTEAFF.

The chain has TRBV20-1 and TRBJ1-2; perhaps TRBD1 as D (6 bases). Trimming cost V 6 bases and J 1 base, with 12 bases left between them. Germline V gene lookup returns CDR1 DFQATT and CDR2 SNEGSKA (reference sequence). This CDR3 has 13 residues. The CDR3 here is CSARQAFNYGYTF. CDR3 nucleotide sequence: TGCAGTGCAAGACAGGCCTTTAACTATGGCTACACCTTC.

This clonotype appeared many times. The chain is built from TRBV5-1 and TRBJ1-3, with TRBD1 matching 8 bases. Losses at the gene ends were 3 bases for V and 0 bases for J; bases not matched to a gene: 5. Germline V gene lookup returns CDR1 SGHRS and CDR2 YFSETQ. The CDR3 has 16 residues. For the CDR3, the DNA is TGCGCCAGCAGCTCGGGACAGGCCGTCTCTGGAAACACCATATATTTT. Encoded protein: CASSSGQAVSGNTIYF.

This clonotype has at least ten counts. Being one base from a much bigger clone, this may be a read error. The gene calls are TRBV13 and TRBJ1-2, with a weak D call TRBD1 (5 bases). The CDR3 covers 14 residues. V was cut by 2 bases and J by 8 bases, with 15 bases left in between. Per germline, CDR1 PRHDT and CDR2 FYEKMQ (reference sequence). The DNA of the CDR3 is TGTGCCAGCAGCTTACAGCGGGGGGTACGGGGCTACACCTTC. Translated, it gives CASSLQRGVRGYTF.

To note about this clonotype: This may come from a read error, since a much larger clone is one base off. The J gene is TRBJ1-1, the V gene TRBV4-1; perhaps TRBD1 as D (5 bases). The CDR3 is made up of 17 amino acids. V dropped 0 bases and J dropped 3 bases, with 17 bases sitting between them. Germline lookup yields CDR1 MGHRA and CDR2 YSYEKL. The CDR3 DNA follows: TGCGCCAGCAGCCAAGATCGAGGGAAGGGACCAGACACTGAAGCTTTCTTT. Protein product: CASSQDRGKGPDTEAFF.

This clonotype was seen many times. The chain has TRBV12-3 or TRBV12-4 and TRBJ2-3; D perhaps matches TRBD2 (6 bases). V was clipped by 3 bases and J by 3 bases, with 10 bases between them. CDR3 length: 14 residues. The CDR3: CASSFRGRTDTQYF. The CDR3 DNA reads TGTGCCAGCAGTTTTCGGGGGAGGACAGATACGCAGTATTTT.

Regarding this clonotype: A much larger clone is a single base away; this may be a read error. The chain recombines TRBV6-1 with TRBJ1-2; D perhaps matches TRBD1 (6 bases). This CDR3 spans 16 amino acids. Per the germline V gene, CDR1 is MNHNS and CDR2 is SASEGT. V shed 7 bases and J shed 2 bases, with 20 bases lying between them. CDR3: CASNQGMMSNNYGYTF. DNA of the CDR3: TGTGCCAGCAATCAGGGGATGATGTCGAACAACTATGGCTACACCTTC.

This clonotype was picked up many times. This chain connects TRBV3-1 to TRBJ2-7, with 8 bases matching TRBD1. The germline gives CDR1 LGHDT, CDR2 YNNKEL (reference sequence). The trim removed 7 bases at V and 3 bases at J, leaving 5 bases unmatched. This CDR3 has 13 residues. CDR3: CASNRQGSYEQYF. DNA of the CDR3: TGTGCCAGCAACCGACAGGGGAGCTACGAGCAGTACTTC.

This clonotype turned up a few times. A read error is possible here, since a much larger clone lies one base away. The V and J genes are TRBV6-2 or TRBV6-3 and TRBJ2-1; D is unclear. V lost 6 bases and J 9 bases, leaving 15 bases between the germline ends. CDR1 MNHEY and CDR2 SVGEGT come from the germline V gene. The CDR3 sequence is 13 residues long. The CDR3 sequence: CASSPSPAREQFF. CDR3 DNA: TGTGCCAGCAGCCCGTCGCCGGCGCGTGAGCAGTTCTTC.

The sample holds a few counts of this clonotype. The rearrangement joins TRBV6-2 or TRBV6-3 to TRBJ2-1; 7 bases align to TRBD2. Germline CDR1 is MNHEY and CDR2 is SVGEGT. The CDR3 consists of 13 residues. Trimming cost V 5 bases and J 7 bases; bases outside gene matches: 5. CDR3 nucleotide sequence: TGTGCCAGCAGTCCCTTCGGGGGGAATGAGCAGTTCTTC. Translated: CASSPFGGNEQFF.

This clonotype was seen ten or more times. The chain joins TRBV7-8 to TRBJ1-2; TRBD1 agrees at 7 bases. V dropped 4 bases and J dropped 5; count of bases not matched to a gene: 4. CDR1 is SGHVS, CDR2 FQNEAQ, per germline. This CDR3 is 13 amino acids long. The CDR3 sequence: CASSSTGWYGYTF. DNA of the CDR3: TGTGCCAGCAGCTCGACAGGGTGGTATGGCTACACCTTC. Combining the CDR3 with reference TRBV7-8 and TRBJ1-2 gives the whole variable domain GAGVSQSPRYKVAKRGQDVALRCDPISGHVSLFWYQQALGQGPEFLTYFQNEAQLDKSGLPSDRFFAERPEGSVSTLKIQRTQQEDSAVYLCASSSTGWYGYTFGSGTRLTVV.

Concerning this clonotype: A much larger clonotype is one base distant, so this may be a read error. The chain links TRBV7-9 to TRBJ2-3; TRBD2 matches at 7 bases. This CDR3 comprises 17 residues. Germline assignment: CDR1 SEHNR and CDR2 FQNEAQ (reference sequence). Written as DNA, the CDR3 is TGTGCCAGCAGCTTAGGAATAGGCGGGAGCGGCGAAGATCCGCAGTATTTT. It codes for CASSLGIGGSGEDPQYF.

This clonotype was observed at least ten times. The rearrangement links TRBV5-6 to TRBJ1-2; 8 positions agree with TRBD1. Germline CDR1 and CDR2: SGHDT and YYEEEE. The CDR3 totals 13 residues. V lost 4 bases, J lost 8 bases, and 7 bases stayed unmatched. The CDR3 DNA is TGTGCCAGCAGCACGGACAGGGTGCAAGGCTACACCTTC. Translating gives CASSTDRVQGYTF. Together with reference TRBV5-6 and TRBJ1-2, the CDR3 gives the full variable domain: DAGVTQSPTHLIKTRGQQVTLRCSPKSGHDTVSWYQQALGQGPQFIFQYYEEEERQRGNFPDRFSGHQFPNYSSELNVNALLLGDSALYLCASSTDRVQGYTFGSGTRLTVV.

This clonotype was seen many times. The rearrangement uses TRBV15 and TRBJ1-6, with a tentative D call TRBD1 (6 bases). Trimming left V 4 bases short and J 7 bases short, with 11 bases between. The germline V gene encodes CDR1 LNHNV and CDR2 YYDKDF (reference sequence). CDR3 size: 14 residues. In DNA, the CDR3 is TGTGCCACCAGCAAAGGGGGGGAGAATTCACCCCTCCACTTT. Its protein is CATSKGGENSPLHF.